This passage covers 16 T cell receptor beta chains from one sample sequenced in a study of blood T cell repertoires in COVID-19 (dated by TCRdb to 2020 to 2021). The method behind the library was the immunoSEQ multiplex PCR assay. Held by TCRdb, this immuneACCESS table contains in-frame sequences only and omits some clones. Under half of the omission traces to an unresolved V gene where checked; the cause of the rest is unknown. The sample contains approximately 250,000 clones, around four fifths of them found a single time. 4% of the sample is held by the ten biggest clonotypes. The sample taken for sequencing was peripheral blood. These receptors were taken from a man in his fifties or sixties with acute or convalescent COVID-19.

The chain has TRBV20-1 and TRBJ2-7; D gene unclear. Germline-derived CDR1 and CDR2 are DFQATT and SNEGSKA (reference sequence). V was pared by 5 bases and J by 2 bases, with 7 bases between. The CDR3 totals 11 residues. The CDR3 DNA reads as TGCAGTGCTCAACTTGCCTACGAGCAGTACTTC. Encoded protein: CSAQLAYEQYF.

The chain joins TRBV28 to TRBJ2-3; D gene unclear. The V gene's germline CDR1 is MDHEN and CDR2 SYDVKM. The V end was cut by 3 bases, the J end by 1 base, with 8 bases between. The CDR3 totals 14 residues. The CDR3 DNA follows: TGTGCCAGCAGTTTGTCCCCTGGCACAGATACGCAGTATTTT. Translated, it gives CASSLSPGTDTQYF. Based on the CDR3 plus reference TRBV28 and TRBJ2-3, the full variable domain is DVKVTQSSRYLVKRTGEKVFLECVQDMDHENMFWYRQDPGLGLRLIYFSYDVKMKEKGDIPEGYSVSREKKERFSLILESASTNQTSMYLCASSLSPGTDTQYFGPGTRLTVL.

V gene TRBV11-2 combines with J gene TRBJ2-7, with D perhaps matching TRBD2 (7 bases). V lost 0 bases and J lost 5, with 17 bases in between. From germline, CDR1 is SGHAT and CDR2 FQNNGV. CDR3 length equals 16 residues. The CDR3 coding sequence is TGTGCCAGCAGCTTAGAAGGGGGGGTCGATGTAGACGAGCAGTACTTC. It specifies CASSLEGGVDVDEQYF. Variable domain in full (rest from reference TRBV11-2 and TRBJ2-7): EAGVAQSPRYKIIEKRQSVAFWCNPISGHATLYWYQQILGQGPKLLIQFQNNGVVDDSQLPKDRFSAERLKGVDSTLKIQPAKLEDSAVYLCASSLEGGVDVDEQYFGPGTRLTVT.

V usage is TRBV5-1 and J usage is TRBJ2-2, with D possibly matching TRBD2 (6 bases). V shed 7 bases and J shed 4 bases, with 14 bases lying between them. Germline CDR1 reads SGHRS; CDR2 reads YFSETQ. CDR3 length equals 14 residues. DNA of the CDR3: TGCGCCAGCCGGTTGGGACTGAGCACCGGGGAGCTGTTTTTT. Its translation is CASRLGLSTGELFF.

This CDR3 reads CASSVKRGETQYF. The CDR3 DNA is TGTGCCAGCTCCGTAAAGCGGGGAGAGACCCAGTACTTC. The chain has TRBV18 and TRBJ2-5, with 7 bases matching TRBD2. The CDR3 extends over 13 amino acids. V dropped 6 bases and J dropped 4; count of bases not matched to a gene: 5. Germline values: CDR1 KGHSH, CDR2 LQKENI. The whole variable domain, remainder taken from reference TRBV18 and TRBJ2-5, is NAGVMQNPRHLVRRRGQEARLRCSPMKGHSHVYWYRQLPEEGLKFMVYLQKENIIDESGMPKERFSAEFPKEGPSILRIQQVVRGDSAAYFCASSVKRGETQYFGPGTRLLVL.

The chain employs TRBV20-1 and TRBJ2-7; 7 positions agree with TRBD1. CDR3 length equals 11 residues. In germline, CDR1 is DFQATT, CDR2 SNEGSKA (reference sequence). The CDR3 loop is CRAGTAYEQYF. DNA for the CDR3: TGCAGAGCCGGGACAGCCTACGAGCAGTACTTC.

J is TRBJ2-2 and V is TRBV7-9; no reliable D call. There are 12 residues in the CDR3. The germline CDR1 and CDR2 sequences are SEHNR and FQNEAQ (reference sequence). The ends were cut back, 1 base at V and 9 bases at J, with 6 bases in the middle. CDR3 nucleotide sequence: TGTGCCAGCAGCTTAGTTGCGAGGGAGCTGTTTTTT. It translates to CASSLVARELFF.

The J gene is TRBJ2-1, the V gene TRBV5-6; D remains unclear. Trimming removed 1 base from V and 1 base from J, with 6 bases in between. CDR3 length equals 14 residues. Germline CDR1 SGHDT, CDR2 YYEEEE. The DNA for the CDR3 is TGTGCCAGCAGCTTGCAGGAATCCTACAATGAGCAGTTCTTC. The encoded protein is CASSLQESYNEQFF.

The chain uses TRBV28 and TRBJ2-7, with 13 bases that match TRBD2. The CDR3 runs to 15 residues. Germline V gene data show CDR1 as MDHEN and CDR2 as SYDVKM. Trimming at V came to 6 bases and at J to 4 bases, leaving 6 bases not matched to a gene. The DNA for the CDR3 is TGTGCCAGCAGGCCGACTAGCGGGAGGTTTTACGAGCAGTACTTC. Translation: CASRPTSGRFYEQYF.

This sequence joins TRBV19 and TRBJ1-1; 8 nucleotides match TRBD1. The V and J ends lost 6 bases and 0 bases, in that order; junction bases with no gene match: 6. In germline, CDR1 is LNHDA, CDR2 SQIVND (reference sequence). This CDR3 contains 15 residues. CDR3 DNA: TGTGCCAGTAGCGCGACAGGGGTTGTGAACACTGAAGCTTTCTTT. Its translation: CASSATGVVNTEAFF.

The chain uses TRBV5-1 and TRBJ2-1; 8 bases match TRBD1. The CDR3 is made up of 16 amino acids. J gave up 0 bases and V 4 bases, and 6 bases lay outside the gene matches. CDR1 and CDR2 from the germline V gene are SGHRS and YFSETQ. CDR3 nucleotide sequence: TGCGCCAGCAGCAGCAAGACAGGGGTCTCCTACAATGAGCAGTTCTTC. Translated: CASSSKTGVSYNEQFF. Based on the CDR3 plus reference TRBV5-1 and TRBJ2-1, the full variable domain is KAGVTQTPRYLIKTRGQQVTLSCSPISGHRSVSWYQQTPGQGLQFLFEYFSETQRNKGNFPGRFSGRQFSNSRSEMNVSTLELGDSALYLCASSSKTGVSYNEQFFGPGTRLTVL.

The rearrangement joins TRBV6-5 to TRBJ2-5, with 9 bases aligning to TRBD1. There are 15 residues in the CDR3. Trimming cost V 8 bases and J 5 bases; bases outside gene matches: 12. Germline V gene data show CDR1 as MNHEY and CDR2 as SVGAGI. CDR3 sequence (DNA): TGTGCCAGCGATAATTCCGGGACAGGGAGGGAGACCCAGTACTTC. It specifies CASDNSGTGRETQYF.

V usage is TRBV6-6 and J usage is TRBJ2-3, with a possible D match to TRBD2 (6 bases). The CDR3 runs 17 residues. CDR1 is MNHNY and CDR2 is SVGAGI in the germline V gene (reference sequence). Trimming shortened V by 7 bases and J by 2 bases, and 22 bases separated the two germline ends. The CDR3 bases are TGTGCCAGCATTCGGGGTTTTGGCGGGGTATACACAGATACGCAGTATTTT. It translates to CASIRGFGGVYTDTQYF.

CDR3 nucleotides: TGTGCCAGCAGCCCCCGGGACATCAATGAGCAGTTCTTC. This gives the protein CASSPRDINEQFF. The genes are TRBV9 and TRBJ2-1; the D gene is possibly TRBD1 (6 bases). The V gene's germline CDR1 is SGDLS and CDR2 YYNGEE. V lost 4 bases and J 6 bases, leaving 11 bases between the germline ends. CDR3 length: 13 amino acids.

The chain uses TRBV30 and TRBJ2-2; 8 bases align to TRBD1. After removal of 5 bases from V and 6 bases from J, the junction contained 11 bases not matched to a gene. Looked up from germline, CDR1 is GTSNPN and CDR2 is SVGIG (reference sequence). This CDR3 is 15 amino acids long. Here the CDR3 reads CAWQEKDRVSGELFF. In DNA form, the CDR3 reads TGTGCCTGGCAAGAAAAGGACAGGGTATCCGGGGAGCTGTTTTTT. Together with reference TRBV30 and TRBJ2-2, the CDR3 gives the full variable domain: SQTIHQWPATLVQPVGSPLSLECTVEGTSNPNLYWYRQAAGRGLQLLFYSVGIGQISSEVPQNLSASRPQDRQFILSSKKLLLSDSGFYLCAWQEKDRVSGELFFGEGSRLTVL.

In its sample, this clone was seen once. The CDR3 is CASSIWHTFNYGYTF. CDR3 in DNA: TGTGCCAGTAGTATTTGGCACACCTTCAACTATGGCTACACCTTC. J is TRBJ1-2 and V is TRBV19, with D unclear. The germline V and J ends were trimmed by 3 bases and 2 bases, with 13 bases remaining between them. The CDR3 covers 15 residues. Germline loops: CDR1 LNHDA, CDR2 SQIVND (reference sequence).